This TCR beta chain is drawn from a study of T-cell memory formation after mild COVID-19. Study-level background: The TCR clusters were mostly specific to one donor.

Notes on the study in general: Largely, contracting CD4+ clones fell within CM and EM, and contracting CD8+ clones within EMRA. A second wave expanding day 15 to 37 was CD4+-biased; contracting clones were balanced.

Via MiXCR, TCRdb re-called the 5' RACE reads, giving one row per CDR3 protein. The sample includes under 400,000 distinct CDR3 sequences, over 20% seen only once; the top ten take about an eighth. The count of this clonotype is one. Its specificity is not known. Trimming left V 0 bases short and J 10 bases short, with 16 bases between. The CDR3 length is 15 residues. CDR1 LGHNA and CDR2 YSLEER come from the germline V gene. This clonotype was sampled from an adult woman who had mild COVID-19 (a few samples of this study predate the infection). Cell type and time point are not known. Input material: PBMCs or a T cell subset sorted from them (not recorded which). The rearrangement links TRBV4-3 to TRBJ2-1; D not resolved. In DNA, the CDR3 is TGCGCCAGCAGCCAAGATCTCAGGCCACGGATCGAGCAGTTCTTC. Its protein product is CASSQDLRPRIEQFF.